The next 29 T cell receptor beta chains were all read from a single sample in a study of beta chain features in type 1 diabetes (dated by TCRdb to between 2017 and 2018). Paper-wide results and their limitations: A moderate but significant shortening of TCRB CDR3 length was observed in type 1 diabetes patients in all four CD4+ subsets.

Antigens for these TCRs are unknown. Library prep was done by the immunoSEQ multiplex PCR assay. All of the isolated RNA was reverse transcribed with the High Capacity cDNA Reverse Transcription Kit, so expressed TCRB transcripts were sequenced. As stored in TCRdb, this immuneACCESS dataset retains in-frame rearrangements with V and J assigned. A fraction of the clones does not appear; measured against another copy, unresolved V genes explain less than half of the discrepancy, and the remainder lacks a known reason. The sample contains 160,000 or so clones, more than 60% of them found a single time. The ten largest clones add up to approximately 0.09% of the sample. Specimen: naive CD4+ T cells from blood. Per the publication, the cell subset or site label means: true naive CD4+ T cells. The receptors here all came from a man aged 30 to 45 with type 1 diabetes.

The chain joins TRBV20-1 to TRBJ2-5, with 7 nucleotides matching TRBD2. CDR1 is DFQATT and CDR2 is SNEGSKA in the germline V gene (reference sequence). Trimming cost V 3 bases and J 11 bases; bases outside gene matches: 3. The CDR3 is 10 amino acids. The CDR3 DNA follows: TGCAGTGCTAGCCGGCGGGGGCAGTACTTC. Its protein is CSASRRGQYF.

There are a few counts of this clone. The genes are TRBV20-1 and TRBJ2-1; the D is unclear. Germline CDR1 DFQATT, CDR2 SNEGSKA (reference sequence). V gave up 4 bases and J gave up 3 bases, with 4 bases separating them. The CDR3 loop spans 11 amino acids. The CDR3 loop reads CSATLYNEQFF. The CDR3 DNA reads TGCAGTGCTACCCTCTACAATGAGCAGTTCTTC.

This clone showed up just a few times. The chain employs TRBV20-1 and TRBJ1-2; no clear D gene. This CDR3 region has 11 residues. From germline, CDR1 is DFQATT and CDR2 SNEGSKA (reference sequence). The V gene lost 6 bases and the J gene lost 9 bases, with 14 bases spanning the gap. In DNA form, the CDR3 reads TGCAGTGCGCAGGAGGGTAGATGCTACACCTTC. It codes for CSAQEGRCYTF.

The chain employs TRBV29-1 and TRBJ2-3; unclear D gene. The CDR3 runs 12 residues. V lost 4 bases and J 5 bases, leaving 10 bases between the germline ends. Germline V CDR1 and CDR2: SQVTM, ANQGSEA. CDR3 coding DNA: TGCAGCGTTGTCCGACTGGGAGATACGCAGTATTTT. The encoded protein is CSVVRLGDTQYF.

There are a few counts of this clone. The CDR3 DNA reads TGTGCCAGCTCCGGACCGACTATACGCACAGATACGCAGTATTTT. It codes for CASSGPTIRTDTQYF. V is TRBV18 and J is TRBJ2-3; perhaps TRBD2 as D (5 bases). Germline V gene sequence: CDR1 KGHSH, CDR2 LQKENI. V lost 6 bases to trimming and J lost 1 base, with 14 bases between them. The CDR3 runs to 15 residues.

The chain recombines TRBV18 with TRBJ2-5; 7 bases are shared with TRBD2. The CDR3 runs to 16 residues. V trimming: 2 bases; J trimming: 2 bases; junction bases outside the gene matches: 8. CDR1 is KGHSH and CDR2 is LQKENI in the germline V gene. The CDR3 DNA follows: TGTGCCAGCTCACCAATAGGAGGACTAGGACAAGAGACCCAGTACTTC. Residues: CASSPIGGLGQETQYF.

The J gene is TRBJ2-3, the V gene TRBV29-1, with D maybe TRBD2 (6 bases). V shed 4 bases and J shed 1 base, with 15 bases lying between them. The germline gives CDR1 SQVTM, CDR2 ANQGSEA. This CDR3 is 15 amino acids long. The CDR3 protein is CSVVRREVGTDTQYF. The CDR3 DNA reads TGCAGCGTTGTCCGGAGGGAGGTGGGCACAGATACGCAGTATTTT.

V and J are TRBV29-1 and TRBJ2-7; D perhaps matches TRBD2 (7 bases). Trimming stripped 6 bases from V and 2 bases from J, with 11 bases between. This CDR3 is 12 amino acids long. Germline assignment: CDR1 SQVTM and CDR2 ANQGSEA. The CDR3 DNA is TGCAGCGTCGGGGAGGGGGCCTACGAGCAGTACTTC. It codes for CSVGEGAYEQYF.

The chain is built from TRBV6-5 and TRBJ2-3; D remains unclear. Trimming pared 3 bases from V and 6 bases from J, leaving 4 bases between. Germline CDR1 and CDR2: MNHEY and SVGAGI. This CDR3 has 11 amino acids. CDR3 sequence reads: CASSYMDTQYF. The CDR3, as DNA: TGTGCCAGCAGTTATATGGATACGCAGTATTTT.

The chain combines TRBV7-2 with TRBJ2-7; the D is unclear. The CDR3 totals 14 residues. Germline CDR1 is SGHTA and CDR2 is FQGNSA. V was pared by 5 bases and J by 2 bases, with 13 bases between. The CDR3 loop reads CASSPALGPYEQYF. DNA for the CDR3: TGTGCCAGCAGCCCCGCTCTGGGCCCCTACGAGCAGTACTTC. Full variable domain (outside the CDR3, taken from reference TRBV7-2 and TRBJ2-7): GAGVSQSPSNKVTEKGKDVELRCDPISGHTALYWYRQSLGQGLEFLIYFQGNSAPDKSGLPSDRFSAERTGGSVSTLTIQRTQQEDSAVYLCASSPALGPYEQYFGPGTRLTVT.

In this sample, this clone turned up a few times. In the same sample, other DNA sequences code for this CDR3. The gene calls are TRBV30 and TRBJ2-5; 8 nucleotides line up with TRBD1. The V segment lost 3 bases and the J segment 4 bases; nucleotides outside the gene matches: 4. Germline-derived CDR1 and CDR2 are GTSNPN and SVGIG (reference sequence). CDR3 length: 13 amino acids. CDR3 bases: TGTGCCTGGAGCGCTGACAGGGGAGAGACCCAGTACTTC. It yields the protein CAWSADRGETQYF.

This clone has a handful of counts. The V gene is TRBV29-1, the J gene TRBJ1-6; no clear D gene. The CDR3 extends over 14 amino acids. V was clipped by 4 bases and J by 0 bases, with 7 bases between them. Germline CDR1 reads SQVTM; CDR2 reads ANQGSEA. The CDR3 spells CSVGRHSYNSPLHF. In nucleotides, the CDR3 is TGCAGCGTTGGCAGGCACTCCTATAATTCACCCCTCCACTTT.

This clone came up once. The chain carries TRBV7-2 and TRBJ2-7; 11 bases map to TRBD2. The CDR3 covers 18 residues. CDR1 is SGHTA, CDR2 FQGNSA, per germline. J gave up 0 bases and V 3 bases, and 10 bases lay outside the gene matches. In DNA, the CDR3 is TGTGCCAGCAGCTTGGTAGTGGTACTAGCGGGGGACTCCTACGAGCAGTACTTC. Its translation is CASSLVVVLAGDSYEQYF.

The chain combines TRBV19 with TRBJ2-7, with D unclear. CDR3 length: 11 amino acids. Trimming pared 4 bases from V and 2 bases from J, leaving 3 bases between. Germline V gene lookup returns CDR1 LNHDA and CDR2 SQIVND (reference sequence). The CDR3 reads CASSKAYEQYF. The DNA of the CDR3 is TGTGCCAGTAGTAAAGCCTACGAGCAGTACTTC.

The chain uses TRBV7-2 and TRBJ2-5; TRBD1 is a possible D gene (6 bases). CDR3 length: 15 residues. The germline gives CDR1 SGHTA, CDR2 FQGNSA. V was cut by 6 bases and J by 0 bases, with 14 bases left in between. CDR3: CASRRLTGYQETQYF. The CDR3 region has the DNA TGTGCCAGCAGGCGTCTCACAGGGTACCAAGAGACCCAGTACTTC.

The chain employs TRBV29-1 and TRBJ1-2, with a possible D match to TRBD1 (5 bases). Trimming took off 3 bases at V and 7 bases at J, with 12 bases between the two ends. Germline V gives CDR1 SQVTM, CDR2 ANQGSEA. There are 12 residues in the CDR3. CDR3 loop: CSVDPTDSGYTF. Written as DNA, the CDR3 is TGCAGCGTTGATCCCACAGACAGTGGCTACACCTTC.

This clone was seen only once. The chain employs TRBV25-1 and TRBJ2-3; perhaps TRBD2 as D (6 bases). V dropped 5 bases and J dropped 6 bases, with 24 bases sitting between them. Germline V gene lookup returns CDR1 MGHDK and CDR2 SYGVNS. There are 17 residues in the CDR3. The CDR3 nucleotides read TGTGCCAGCAGTAAACCACGGGGGACCGATTATCTCGATACGCAGTATTTT. Its protein is CASSKPRGTDYLDTQYF.

The chain has TRBV9 and TRBJ2-1, with a tentative D call TRBD2 (6 bases). Trimming stripped 0 bases from V and 2 bases from J, with 9 bases between. The CDR3 runs to 15 residues. Germline CDR1 SGDLS, CDR2 YYNGEE. CDR3 bases: TGTGCCAGCAGCGTAGCGGCGGGGACCTACAATGAGCAGTTCTTC. It specifies CASSVAAGTYNEQFF.

This clone was picked up a small number of times. This rearrangement joins TRBV7-8 to TRBJ2-7; D is uncertain. V dropped 5 bases and J dropped 6 bases, with 14 bases sitting between them. The CDR3 is 13 residues long. Germline V gene sequence: CDR1 SGHVS, CDR2 FQNEAQ. DNA of the CDR3: TGTGCCAGCAGCCTAGGACCCCTCCGCGAGCAGTACTTC. It specifies CASSLGPLREQYF.

The chain combines TRBV9 with TRBJ2-5, with 8 bases identical to TRBD1. Germline V gene lookup returns CDR1 SGDLS and CDR2 YYNGEE. V was pared by 0 bases and J by 2 bases, with 3 bases of the junction left unmatched. The CDR3 sequence is 15 residues long. CDR3 bases: TGTGCCAGCAGCGTAGGAAACAGGGGGCAAGAGACCCAGTACTTC. Its protein product is CASSVGNRGQETQYF.

V and J are TRBV28 and TRBJ2-7; 7 bases line up with TRBD1. Germline trimming cut 7 bases from V and 2 bases from J; bases unmatched to any gene: 5. This CDR3 region has 13 residues. Germline values: CDR1 MDHEN, CDR2 SYDVKM. The CDR3: CASTKTGPYEQYF. The CDR3 bases are TGTGCCAGCACCAAGACAGGGCCCTACGAGCAGTACTTC.

This chain joins TRBV9 and TRBJ2-3; D uncertain. The CDR3 has 14 residues. The germline V and J ends were trimmed by 0 bases and 2 bases, with 7 bases remaining between them. CDR1 is SGDLS, CDR2 YYNGEE, per germline. CDR3 protein: CASSVVVATDTQYF. The CDR3 DNA is TGTGCCAGCAGCGTAGTTGTGGCCACAGATACGCAGTATTTT.

The chain couples TRBV5-1 to TRBJ2-1; D is unresolved. V was pared by 2 bases and J by 0 bases, with 6 bases between. The CDR3 totals 14 residues. Germline V gene sequence: CDR1 SGHRS, CDR2 YFSETQ. This CDR3 is CASSLQNSYNEQFF. The DNA for the CDR3 is TGCGCCAGCAGCTTACAGAACTCCTACAATGAGCAGTTCTTC.

The J gene is TRBJ2-7, the V gene TRBV29-1, with D possibly matching TRBD1 (6 bases). Trimming left V 5 bases short and J 6 bases short, with 14 bases between. The CDR3 sequence is 12 residues long. Germline-derived CDR1 and CDR2 are SQVTM and ANQGSEA. In DNA form, the CDR3 reads TGCAGCGTTAAACAGGGTGGGCGCGAGCAGTACTTC. Translated, it gives CSVKQGGREQYF.

This rearrangement joins TRBV5-1 to TRBJ2-7, with D possibly called TRBD1 or TRBD2 (5 bases each). Per the germline V gene, CDR1 is SGHRS and CDR2 is YFSETQ. V was cut by 2 bases and J by 3 bases, with 15 bases left in between. CDR3 length equals 15 residues. The DNA of the CDR3 is TGCGCCAGCAGCTTCCAGGGTGGGAGTAGCTACGAGCAGTACTTC. Translation: CASSFQGGSSYEQYF.

Of note for this clone: One junction end does not reproduce the germline sequence, and a read error may be involved. The chain joins TRBV7-8 to TRBJ2-1, with a possible D match to TRBD2 (6 bases). The CDR3 consists of 12 residues. The germline V gene has CDR1 SGHVS and CDR2 FQNEAQ. The CDR3 sequence: CASAFSSASVLF. CDR3 in DNA: TGTGCCAGCGCCTTCTCTAGCGCGAGCGTGCTCTTC.

The rearrangement joins TRBV9 to TRBJ2-7; TRBD1 matches 12 bases. CDR3 length equals 15 residues. Losses at the gene ends were 5 bases for V and 6 bases for J; bases not matched to a gene: 9. Germline V gene lookup returns CDR1 SGDLS and CDR2 YYNGEE. The CDR3 bases are TGTGCCAGCAGTACCTCGGGACAGGGGGCTCTCGAGCAGTACTTC. Protein: CASSTSGQGALEQYF.

This rearrangement joins TRBV29-1 to TRBJ2-7; 9 nucleotides line up with TRBD1. From germline, CDR1 is SQVTM and CDR2 ANQGSEA. V lost 4 bases, J lost 5 bases, and 9 bases stayed unmatched. CDR3 length: 14 amino acids. The CDR3 loop is CSVGEPGQGDEQYF. The CDR3 DNA sequence: TGCAGCGTTGGGGAACCGGGACAGGGCGACGAGCAGTACTTC.

The chain employs TRBV18 and TRBJ1-1; unclear D gene. CDR1 and CDR2 (germline): KGHSH, LQKENI. V was pared by 3 bases and J by 1 base, with 6 bases between. CDR3 size: 13 residues. This CDR3 is CASSPSANTEAFF. The CDR3 DNA reads TGTGCCAGCTCACCGTCGGCGAACACTGAAGCTTTCTTT.